This TCR beta chain was identified during a study of CDR3 diversity in severe acne. TCRdb fed the PCR reads into MiXCR, producing one record per CDR3 protein. The profile shows about 76,000 distinct CDR3 sequences, approximately 51% of them singletons. CDR1 is MNHNS, CDR2 SASEGT, per germline. This CDR3 contains 14 residues. With 4 bases removed from V and 5 bases from J, the gap between germline ends came to 14 bases. This clonotype was observed at least ten times. This sequence originates from a male donor in good health, without acne. The sequenced sample consisted of blood. V and J are TRBV6-1 and TRBJ2-5, with D possibly being TRBD2 (5 bases). As DNA, the CDR3 is TGTGCCAGCAGTGGCCTGCTAGCTGATGAGACCCAGTACTTC. Translation gives CASSGLLADETQYF.